This is a list of T cell receptor beta chains from one sample in a study of T-cell reconstitution after alpha-beta-depleted transplantation in children. TCRdb re-derived calls from the PCR reads in MiXCR, one entry per CDR3 protein. The sample lists about 150,000 distinct CDR3 sequences, 8.5% to 10% seen once, with 15% to 20% in the top ten. Material: PBMCs, mostly from graft donor cells, obtained 180 days after TCRalphabeta/CD19-depleted stem cell transplant. Source of these receptors: a female patient aged 2-10 years who had a stem cell transplant for congenital amegakaryocytic thrombocytopenia, so the T cells may come from the graft donor. Each CDR3 is given with its conserved first and last residue. Fields, in order: D gene, clone size, CDR3 length, J gene, V gene, CDR3 protein, CDR3 DNA. The D gene is left open where the match is weak. The size entry is marked missing in some rows and otherwise reads once, few, many or a size class.

.,many,12,TRBJ1-2,TRBV18,CASSQAHYGYTF,TGTGCCAGCTCACAAGCACACTATGGCTACACCTTC
.,many,14,TRBJ2-7,TRBV29-1,CSIKGGTGSYEQYF,TGCAGCATCAAGGGGGGGACAGGCTCCTACGAGCAGTACTTC
TRBD2,many,16,TRBJ2-3,TRBV6-2/TRBV6-3,CASRDTSGRITDTQYF,TGTGCCAGCAGGGACACTAGCGGAAGAATCACAGATACGCAGTATTTT
.,few,15,TRBJ2-3,TRBV28,CASSSPGGGTDTQYF,TGTGCCAGCAGTTCCCCAGGGGGGGGCACAGATACGCAGTATTTT
TRBD1,many,13,TRBJ1-5,TRBV12-3/TRBV12-4,CASRGQAGQPQHF,TGTGCCAGCAGGGGACAGGCGGGTCAGCCCCAGCATTTT
.,few,15,TRBJ2-7,TRBV20-1,CSAHFPSGGSYEQYF,TGCAGTGCCCACTTCCCCAGCGGCGGCTCCTACGAGCAGTACTTC
.,many,15,TRBJ1-4,TRBV5-1,CASSLDAKRHEKLFF,TGCGCCAGCAGCTTGGATGCCAAGCGGCATGAAAAACTGTTTTTT
.,medium-sized,14,TRBJ1-1,TRBV7-8,CASSLRERNTEAFF,TGTGCCAGCAGCTTAAGGGAGAGGAACACTGAAGCTTTCTTT
TRBD2,.,13,TRBJ2-7,TRBV20-1,CSATPSGRAQQYF,TGCAGTGCTACACCCAGCGGGAGGGCCCAGCAGTACTTC
TRBD1,many,19,TRBJ1-4,TRBV6-5,CASSYTGTGRVGTNEKLFF,TGTGCCAGCAGTTACACCGGGACAGGGAGGGTAGGAACTAATGAAAAACTGTTTTTT
.,many,11,TRBJ2-7,TRBV28,CASSSRFGQYF,TGTGCCAGCAGTTCCCGTTTTGGGCAGTACTTC
.,.,16,TRBJ1-3,TRBV20-1,CSASKMTARERNTIYF,TGCAGTGCTAGCAAGATGACGGCCCGCGAAAGAAACACCATATATTTT
TRBD2,.,14,TRBJ2-7,TRBV20-1,CSARGLAGYYEQYF,TGCAGTGCCAGGGGACTAGCGGGCTACTACGAGCAGTACTTC
TRBD1,many,18,TRBJ2-1,TRBV15,CATSRDFVGQGGYNEQFF,TGTGCCACCAGCAGAGATTTCGTCGGACAGGGTGGGTATAATGAGCAGTTCTTC
.,many,12,TRBJ1-1,TRBV12-3/TRBV12-4,CASSLGPERAFF,TGTGCCAGCAGTTTGGGACCGGAACGGGCTTTCTTT
TRBD1,.,17,TRBJ1-5,TRBV12-3/TRBV12-4,CASRHDRGQYSNQPQHF,TGTGCCAGCAGACACGACAGGGGACAATATAGCAATCAGCCCCAGCATTTT
.,many,15,TRBJ2-2,TRBV5-1,CASSWTYLPPGELFF,TGCGCCAGCAGCTGGACTTATCTTCCACCCGGGGAGCTGTTTTTT
.,.,12,TRBJ2-7,TRBV29-1,CSVGIGGYEQYF,TGCAGCGTTGGAATAGGGGGGTACGAGCAGTACTTC
.,many,17,TRBJ2-6,TRBV5-1,CASSLASSLSGANVLTF,TGCGCCAGCAGCTTGGCTTCATCCCTCTCTGGGGCCAACGTCCTGACTTTC
TRBD1,many,14,TRBJ2-5,TRBV12-3/TRBV12-4,CASSPGTGLETQYF,TGTGCCAGCAGCCCCGGGACAGGGTTAGAGACCCAGTACTTC
.,many,12,TRBJ2-7,TRBV7-9,CASRLGEYEQYF,TGTGCCAGCAGATTGGGAGAATACGAGCAGTACTTC
TRBD1,many,16,TRBJ1-5,TRBV6-1,CASRSSGQGGNQPQHF,TGTGCCAGCAGATCATCCGGACAGGGAGGGAATCAGCCCCAGCATTTT
.,once,15,TRBJ1-1,TRBV6-2/TRBV6-3,CASSNNRVGNTEAFF,TGTGCCAGCAGTAACAACAGGGTCGGGAACACTGAAGCTTTCTTT
.,.,15,TRBJ2-1,TRBV5-1,CASSSLIMLGNEQFF,TGCGCCAGCAGCTCCTTAATTATGTTAGGGAATGAGCAGTTCTTC
.,many,11,TRBJ1-1,TRBV5-1,CASSSNTEAFF,TGCGCCAGCAGCAGCAACACTGAAGCTTTCTTT
.,many,15,TRBJ1-6,TRBV5-1,CASSPWRDSGSPLHF,TGCGCCAGCAGCCCTTGGAGGGATAGCGGTTCACCCCTCCACTTT
.,many,17,TRBJ2-7,TRBV20-1,CSARDLMRQSSSYEQYF,TGCAGTGCTAGAGATCTGATGCGGCAGTCTTCCTCCTACGAGCAGTACTTC
.,few,17,TRBJ1-1,TRBV20-1,CSAVRLGRLFGDTEAFF,TGCAGTGCCGTCCGGCTGGGACGGTTGTTTGGGGACACTGAAGCTTTCTTT
TRBD1,few,15,TRBJ2-7,TRBV29-1,CSVSVGGQGGDGQYF,TGCAGCGTTTCGGTTGGGGGACAGGGGGGGGACGGGCAGTACTTC
.,few,13,TRBJ1-5,TRBV5-1,CASRWAPVQPQHF,TGCGCCAGCAGGTGGGCGCCCGTTCAGCCCCAGCATTTT
TRBD2,many,16,TRBJ2-3,TRBV14,CASSQDVQRDTDTQYF,TGTGCCAGCAGCCAAGACGTCCAGCGGGACACAGATACGCAGTATTTT
.,.,16,TRBJ2-1,TRBV7-3,CASSFPKAGGEVEQFF,TGTGCCAGCAGCTTCCCCAAGGCCGGGGGTGAGGTTGAGCAGTTCTTC
.,many,15,TRBJ2-2,TRBV5-1,CASSLEATNTGELFF,TGCGCCAGCAGCTTGGAGGCCACGAACACCGGGGAGCTGTTTTTT
TRBD2,few,16,TRBJ2-5,TRBV5-5,CASSSRVSGGQGTQYF,TGTGCCAGCAGCTCCCGGGTTAGCGGGGGACAAGGGACCCAGTACTTC
.,few,15,TRBJ1-3,TRBV5-1,CASSLEGQSGNTIYF,TGCGCCAGCAGCTTGGAAGGACAGTCGGGAAACACCATATATTTT
TRBD1,many,13,TRBJ1-2,TRBV20-1,CSANRGWNYGYTF,TGCAGTGCAAACAGGGGCTGGAACTATGGCTACACCTTC
.,many,14,TRBJ2-1,TRBV30,CAWADPPTYNEQFF,TGTGCCTGGGCTGACCCCCCGACCTACAATGAGCAGTTCTTC
TRBD2,many,13,TRBJ2-1,TRBV10-1,CASSKGLAGEQFF,TGCGCCAGCAGCAAGGGACTAGCGGGAGAGCAGTTCTTC
TRBD2,many,15,TRBJ2-7,TRBV5-4,CASSHGLAGSYEQYF,TGTGCCAGCAGCCACGGACTAGCCGGCTCCTACGAGCAGTACTTC
.,few,15,TRBJ1-6,TRBV20-1,CSARTGSAYNSPLHF,TGCAGTGCCAGGACGGGGAGCGCCTATAATTCACCCCTCCACTTT
TRBD1,many,14,TRBJ2-5,TRBV20-1,CSATDRGAWETQYF,TGCAGTGCCACAGACAGGGGCGCCTGGGAGACCCAGTACTTC
TRBD1,many,17,TRBJ2-2,TRBV19,CASSPGSRGLYTGELFF,TGTGCCAGTAGCCCCGGTAGTAGGGGGCTATACACCGGGGAGCTGTTTTTT
TRBD2,many,14,TRBJ2-1,TRBV3-1,CASSLSGGGEEQFF,TGTGCCAGCAGCCTTAGCGGGGGGGGCGAGGAGCAGTTCTTC
.,few,16,TRBJ2-3,TRBV4-2,CASSQTGGSRTDTQYF,TGTGCCAGCAGCCAGACTGGGGGGTCCCGCACAGATACGCAGTATTTT
.,few,13,TRBJ1-1,TRBV20-1,CSASMGGATEAFF,TGCAGTGCTAGTATGGGGGGGGCCACTGAAGCTTTCTTT
.,many,14,TRBJ2-1,TRBV4-3,CASSQLGIGDEQFF,TGCGCCAGCAGCCAATTAGGGATAGGAGATGAGCAGTTCTTC
TRBD1,many,13,TRBJ1-1,TRBV12-3/TRBV12-4,CASRGQESRWAFF,TGTGCCAGCAGAGGACAGGAGAGCCGCTGGGCTTTCTTT
.,many,14,TRBJ1-2,TRBV29-1,CSVDHPDGLYGYTF,TGCAGCGTTGACCACCCGGACGGACTCTATGGCTACACCTTC
TRBD1,.,16,TRBJ1-5,TRBV24-1,CGTSDGTGGLGQPQHF,TGTGGCACCAGTGATGGGACAGGGGGCCTCGGGCAGCCCCAGCATTTT